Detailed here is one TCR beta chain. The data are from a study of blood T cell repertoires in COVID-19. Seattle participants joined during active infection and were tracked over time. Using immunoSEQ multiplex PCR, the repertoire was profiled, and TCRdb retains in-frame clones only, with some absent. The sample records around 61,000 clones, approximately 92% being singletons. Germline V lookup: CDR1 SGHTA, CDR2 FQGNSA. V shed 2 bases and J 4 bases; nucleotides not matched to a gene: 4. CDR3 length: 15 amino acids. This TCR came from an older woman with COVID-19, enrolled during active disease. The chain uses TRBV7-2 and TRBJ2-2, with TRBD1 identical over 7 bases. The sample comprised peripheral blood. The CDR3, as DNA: TGTGCCAGCAGCTTAACAGGGGAATCCACCGGGGAGCTGTTTTTT. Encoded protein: CASSLTGESTGELFF.